This TCR beta chain was profiled in a study of cytotoxic CD8 clonotypes in ibrutinib-treated CLL. Looking at the study overall: Complete response was seen in 2 patients and partial in roughly 25; roughly twelve progressed and roughly 15 stayed remitted after a median roughly 70 months. The response samples were taken once patients had been treated for a median of about 12 months, range 6 to 36.

Findings and limits, study-wide: Public clonotypes, rarely seen, contracted or held steady on treatment. At the start, clonality exceeded age-matched healthy donors and followed circulating CD8+ T-cell counts.

This clone has a single count. Its target is not known. The repertoire was sequenced with immunoSEQ multiplex PCR; TCRdb's copy has only in-frame clones and lacks some. The sample yields roughly 70,000 clones, 90% seen once. Trimming cost V 0 bases and J 5 bases, with 3 bases left between them. The CDR3 consists of 12 residues. CDR1 SGHKS and CDR2 YYEKEE come from the germline V gene (reference sequence). The chain employs TRBV5-5 and TRBJ2-4; no reliable D call. The sequencing used PBMCs, collected after 12 months of ibrutinib treatment. The receptor comes from a human donor with chronic lymphocytic leukemia. The CDR3 protein is CASSLGENIQYF. Written as DNA, the CDR3 is TGTGCCAGCAGCTTGGGGGAAAACATTCAGTACTTC.